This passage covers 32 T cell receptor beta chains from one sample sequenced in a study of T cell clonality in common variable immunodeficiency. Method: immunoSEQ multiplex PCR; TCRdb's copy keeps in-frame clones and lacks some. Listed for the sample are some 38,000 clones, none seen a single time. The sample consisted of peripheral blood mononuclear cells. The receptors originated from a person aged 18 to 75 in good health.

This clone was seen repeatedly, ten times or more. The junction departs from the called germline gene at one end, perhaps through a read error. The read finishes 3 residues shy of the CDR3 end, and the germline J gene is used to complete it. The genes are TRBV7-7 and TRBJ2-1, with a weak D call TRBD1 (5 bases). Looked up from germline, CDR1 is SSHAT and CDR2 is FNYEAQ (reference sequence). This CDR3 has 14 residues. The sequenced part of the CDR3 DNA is TGTGCTAGCACCCCCCCCGACAGTAACAATGAG. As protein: CASTPPDSNNE. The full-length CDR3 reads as CASTPPDSNNEQFF.

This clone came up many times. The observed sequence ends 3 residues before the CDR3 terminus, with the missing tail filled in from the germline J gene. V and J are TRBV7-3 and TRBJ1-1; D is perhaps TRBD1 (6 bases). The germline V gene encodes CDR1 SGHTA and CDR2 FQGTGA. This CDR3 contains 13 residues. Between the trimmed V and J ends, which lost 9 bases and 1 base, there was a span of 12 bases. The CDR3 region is CASKQGGNTEAFF. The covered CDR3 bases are TGTGCCAGTAAACAGGGTGGGAACACTGAA.

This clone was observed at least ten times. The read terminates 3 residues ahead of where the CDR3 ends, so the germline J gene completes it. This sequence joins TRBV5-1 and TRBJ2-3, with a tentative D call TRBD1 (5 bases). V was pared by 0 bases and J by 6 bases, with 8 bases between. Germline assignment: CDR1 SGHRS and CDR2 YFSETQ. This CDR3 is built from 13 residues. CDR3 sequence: CASSLESGDTQYF. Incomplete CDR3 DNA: TGCGCCAGCAGCTTGGAATCAGGGGATACG.

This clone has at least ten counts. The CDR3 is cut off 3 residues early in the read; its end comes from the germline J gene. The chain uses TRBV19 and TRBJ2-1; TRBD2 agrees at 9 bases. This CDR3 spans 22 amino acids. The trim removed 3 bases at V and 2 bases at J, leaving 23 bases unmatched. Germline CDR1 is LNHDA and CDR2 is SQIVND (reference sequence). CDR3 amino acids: CASSMGVSKVSGSHRAYNEQFF. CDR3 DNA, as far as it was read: TGTGCCAGTAGTATGGGTGTTTCTAAGGTTAGCGGGAGTCATAGGGCCTACAATGAG.

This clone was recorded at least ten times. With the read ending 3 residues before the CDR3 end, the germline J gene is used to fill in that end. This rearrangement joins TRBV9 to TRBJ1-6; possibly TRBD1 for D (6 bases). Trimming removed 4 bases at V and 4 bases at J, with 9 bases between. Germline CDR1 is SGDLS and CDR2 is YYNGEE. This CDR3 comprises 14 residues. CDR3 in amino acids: CASSPGQYNSPLHF. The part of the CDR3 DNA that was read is TGTGCCAGCAGCCCCGGACAGTATAATTCACCC.

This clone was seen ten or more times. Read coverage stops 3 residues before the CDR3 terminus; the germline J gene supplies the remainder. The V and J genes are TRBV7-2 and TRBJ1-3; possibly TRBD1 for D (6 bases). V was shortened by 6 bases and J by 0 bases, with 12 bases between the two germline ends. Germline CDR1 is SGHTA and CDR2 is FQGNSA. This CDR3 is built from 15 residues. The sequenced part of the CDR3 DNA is TGTGCCAGCAGTACGGGACATATCTCTGGAAACACC. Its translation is CASSTGHISGNT. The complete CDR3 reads CASSTGHISGNTIYF.

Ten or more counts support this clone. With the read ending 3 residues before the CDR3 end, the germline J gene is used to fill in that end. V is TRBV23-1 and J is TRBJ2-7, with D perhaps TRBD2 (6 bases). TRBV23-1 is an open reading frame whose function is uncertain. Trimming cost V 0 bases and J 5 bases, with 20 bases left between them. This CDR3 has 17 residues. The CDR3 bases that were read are TGCGCCAGCAGTCAATCGTCGGGGGAAAAGAGCGGCCACGAG. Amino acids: CASSQSSGEKSGHE. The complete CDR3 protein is CASSQSSGEKSGHEQYF.

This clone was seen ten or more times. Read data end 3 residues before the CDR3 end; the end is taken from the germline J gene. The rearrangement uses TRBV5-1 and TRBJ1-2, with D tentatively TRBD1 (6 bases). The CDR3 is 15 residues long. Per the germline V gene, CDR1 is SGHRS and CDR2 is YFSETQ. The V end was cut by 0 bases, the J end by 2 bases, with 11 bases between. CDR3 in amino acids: CASSLGDTENYGYTF. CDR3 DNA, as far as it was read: TGCGCCAGCAGCTTGGGGGACACCGAGAACTATGGC.

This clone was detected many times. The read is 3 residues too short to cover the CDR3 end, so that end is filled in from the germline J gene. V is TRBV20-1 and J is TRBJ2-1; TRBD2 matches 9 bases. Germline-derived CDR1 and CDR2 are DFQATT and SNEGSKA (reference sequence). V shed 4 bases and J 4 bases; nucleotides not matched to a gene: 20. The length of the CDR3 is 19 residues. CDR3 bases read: TGCAGTGCTATAAATTCCGGGACTAGCCTTCTCTATCCGTACAATGAG. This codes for CSAINSGTSLLYPYNE. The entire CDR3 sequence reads CSAINSGTSLLYPYNEQFF.

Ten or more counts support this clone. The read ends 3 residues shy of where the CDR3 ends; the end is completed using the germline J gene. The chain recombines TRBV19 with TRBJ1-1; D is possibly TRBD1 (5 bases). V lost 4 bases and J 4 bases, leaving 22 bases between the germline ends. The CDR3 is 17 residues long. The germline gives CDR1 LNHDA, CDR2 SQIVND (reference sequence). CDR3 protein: CASSNLKGRASGTEAFF. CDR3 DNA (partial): TGTGCCAGTAGTAATCTAAAGGGCAGGGCGTCCGGCACTGAA.

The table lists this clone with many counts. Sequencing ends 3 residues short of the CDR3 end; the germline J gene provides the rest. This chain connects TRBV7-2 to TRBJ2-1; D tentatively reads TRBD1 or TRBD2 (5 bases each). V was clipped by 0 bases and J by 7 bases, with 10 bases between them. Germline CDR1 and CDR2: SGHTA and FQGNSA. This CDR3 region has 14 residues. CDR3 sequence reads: CASSLATRGNEQFF. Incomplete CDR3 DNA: TGTGCCAGCAGCTTAGCAACGAGGGGTAATGAG.

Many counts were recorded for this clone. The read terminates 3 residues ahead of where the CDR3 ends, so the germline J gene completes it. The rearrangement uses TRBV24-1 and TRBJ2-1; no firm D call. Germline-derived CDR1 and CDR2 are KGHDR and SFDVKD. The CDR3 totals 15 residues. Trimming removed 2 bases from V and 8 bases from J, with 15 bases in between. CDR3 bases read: TGTGCCACCAGTGATTCCCCCCCCCGTTCGGATGAG. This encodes CATSDSPPRSDE. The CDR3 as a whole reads CATSDSPPRSDEQFF.

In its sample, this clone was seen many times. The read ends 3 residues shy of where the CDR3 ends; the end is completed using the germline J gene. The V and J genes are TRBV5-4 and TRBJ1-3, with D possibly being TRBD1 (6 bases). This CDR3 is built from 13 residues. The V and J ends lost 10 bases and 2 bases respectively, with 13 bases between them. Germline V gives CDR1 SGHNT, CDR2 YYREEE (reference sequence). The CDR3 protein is CAGKRQAGNTIYF. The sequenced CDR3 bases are TGTGCCGGAAAACGACAGGCTGGAAACACC.

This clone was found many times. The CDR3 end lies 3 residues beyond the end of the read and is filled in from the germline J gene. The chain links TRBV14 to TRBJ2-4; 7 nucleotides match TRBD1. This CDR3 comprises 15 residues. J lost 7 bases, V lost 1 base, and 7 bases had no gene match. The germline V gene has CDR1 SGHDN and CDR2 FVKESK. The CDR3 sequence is CASSQARQGWNIQYF. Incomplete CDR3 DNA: TGTGCCAGCAGCCAAGCAAGACAGGGTTGGAACATT.

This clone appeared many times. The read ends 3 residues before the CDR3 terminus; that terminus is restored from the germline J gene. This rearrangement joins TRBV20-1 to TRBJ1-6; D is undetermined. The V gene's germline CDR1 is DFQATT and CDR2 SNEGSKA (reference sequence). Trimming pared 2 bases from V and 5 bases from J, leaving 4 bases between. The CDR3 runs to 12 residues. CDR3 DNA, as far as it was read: TGCAGTGCTAGACAGAATAATTCACCC. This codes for CSARQNNSP. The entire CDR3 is CSARQNNSPLHF.

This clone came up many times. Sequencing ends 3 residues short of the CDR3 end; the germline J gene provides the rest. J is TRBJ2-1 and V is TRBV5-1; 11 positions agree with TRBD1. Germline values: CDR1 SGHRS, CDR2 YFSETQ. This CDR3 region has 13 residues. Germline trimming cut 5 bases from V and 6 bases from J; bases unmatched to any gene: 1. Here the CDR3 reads CASRGTGGNEQFF. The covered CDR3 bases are TGCGCCAGCAGGGGGACAGGGGGCAATGAG.

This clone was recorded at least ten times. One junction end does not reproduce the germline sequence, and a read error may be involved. Partial CDR3 DNA: TGCGCCAGCAGCCAAGAAAGGCCCCTGACCGGGGAG. Protein product: CASSQERPLTGE. The full CDR3 sequence reads CASSQERPLTGELFF. The V call is TRBV4-2, the J call TRBJ2-2; no firm D call. The observed sequence ends 3 residues before the CDR3 terminus, with the missing tail filled in from the germline J gene. Germline loops: CDR1 LGHNA, CDR2 YNFKEQ. The length of the CDR3 is 15 residues.

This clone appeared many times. CDR3 bases read: TGCGCCAGCAGCCCCCGACTAGCTGCACCCTACGAG. This sequence encodes CASSPRLAAPYE. The full-length CDR3 reads as CASSPRLAAPYEQYF. The gene calls are TRBV5-1 and TRBJ2-7; 7 nucleotides match TRBD2. The sequenced fragment ends 3 residues before the CDR3 boundary, so the rest is inferred from the germline J gene. The CDR3 length is 15 residues. Germline V gene sequence: CDR1 SGHRS, CDR2 YFSETQ. Trimming cost V 4 bases and J 2 bases; bases outside gene matches: 9. The variable domain in full, with the rest retrieved from reference TRBV5-1 and TRBJ2-7, is KAGVTQTPRYLIKTRGQQVTLSCSPISGHRSVSWYQQTPGQGLQFLFEYFSETQRNKGNFPGRFSGRQFSNSRSEMNVSTLELGDSALYLCASSPRLAAPYEQYFGPGTRLTVT.

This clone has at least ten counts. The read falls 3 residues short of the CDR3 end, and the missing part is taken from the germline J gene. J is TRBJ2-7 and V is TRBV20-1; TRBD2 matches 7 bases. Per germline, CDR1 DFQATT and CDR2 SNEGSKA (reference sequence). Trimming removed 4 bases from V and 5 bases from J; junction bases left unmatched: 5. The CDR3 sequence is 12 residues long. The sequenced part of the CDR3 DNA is TGCAGTGCTATGGGGGGGGTTGACGAG. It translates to CSAMGGVDE. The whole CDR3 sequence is CSAMGGVDEQYF.

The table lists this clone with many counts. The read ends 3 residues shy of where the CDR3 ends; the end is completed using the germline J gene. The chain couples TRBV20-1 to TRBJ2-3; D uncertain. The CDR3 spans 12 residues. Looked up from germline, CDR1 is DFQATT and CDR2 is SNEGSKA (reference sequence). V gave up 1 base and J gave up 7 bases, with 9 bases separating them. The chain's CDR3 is CSARGPSNTQYF. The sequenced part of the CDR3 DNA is TGCAGTGCTAGAGGACCTAGTAATACG.

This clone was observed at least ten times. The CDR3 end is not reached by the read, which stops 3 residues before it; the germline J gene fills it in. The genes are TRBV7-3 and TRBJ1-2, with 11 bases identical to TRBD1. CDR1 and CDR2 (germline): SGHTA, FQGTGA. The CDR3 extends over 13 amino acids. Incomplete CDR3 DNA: TGTGCCAGCAGCCCAGGACAGGGGGCCGGC. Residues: CASSPGQGAG. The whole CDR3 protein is CASSPGQGAGYTF.

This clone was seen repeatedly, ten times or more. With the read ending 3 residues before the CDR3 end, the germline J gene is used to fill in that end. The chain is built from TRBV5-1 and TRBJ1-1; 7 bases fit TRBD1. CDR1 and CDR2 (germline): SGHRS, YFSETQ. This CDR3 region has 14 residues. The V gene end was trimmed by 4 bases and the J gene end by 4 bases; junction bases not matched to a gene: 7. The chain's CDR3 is CASSQDRLSTEAFF. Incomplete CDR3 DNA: TGCGCCAGCAGCCAGGACAGGCTATCCACTGAA.

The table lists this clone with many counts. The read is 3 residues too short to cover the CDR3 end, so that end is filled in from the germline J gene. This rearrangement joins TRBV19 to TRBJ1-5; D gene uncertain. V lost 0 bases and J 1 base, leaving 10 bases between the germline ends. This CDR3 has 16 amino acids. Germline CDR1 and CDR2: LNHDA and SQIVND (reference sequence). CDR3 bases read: TGTGCCAGTAGTATAGATCGGGTCTGGAGCAATCAGCCC. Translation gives CASSIDRVWSNQP. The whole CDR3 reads CASSIDRVWSNQPQHF.

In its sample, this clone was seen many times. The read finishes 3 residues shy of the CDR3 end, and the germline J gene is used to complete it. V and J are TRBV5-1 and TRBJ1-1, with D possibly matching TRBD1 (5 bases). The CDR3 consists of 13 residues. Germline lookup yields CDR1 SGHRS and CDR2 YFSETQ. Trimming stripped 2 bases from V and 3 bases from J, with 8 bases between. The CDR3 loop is CASSFGHDTEAFF. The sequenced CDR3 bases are TGCGCCAGCAGCTTCGGACATGACACTGAA.

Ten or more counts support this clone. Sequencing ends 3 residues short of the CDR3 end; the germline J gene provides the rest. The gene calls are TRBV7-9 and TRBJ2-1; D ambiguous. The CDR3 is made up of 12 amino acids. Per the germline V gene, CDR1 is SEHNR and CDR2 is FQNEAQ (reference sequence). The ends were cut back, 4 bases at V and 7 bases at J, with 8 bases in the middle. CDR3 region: CASSSEGNEQFF. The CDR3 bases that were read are TGTGCCAGCAGCTCAGAAGGGAATGAG.

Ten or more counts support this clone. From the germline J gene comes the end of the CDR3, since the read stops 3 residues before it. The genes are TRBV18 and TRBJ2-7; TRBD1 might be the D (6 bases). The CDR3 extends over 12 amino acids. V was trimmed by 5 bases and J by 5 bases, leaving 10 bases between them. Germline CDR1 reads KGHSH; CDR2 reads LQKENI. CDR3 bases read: TGTGCCAGCTCATTACAGGGCAACGAG. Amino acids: CASSLQGNE. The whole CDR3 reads CASSLQGNEQYF. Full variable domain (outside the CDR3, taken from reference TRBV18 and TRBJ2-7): NAGVMQNPRHLVRRRGQEARLRCSPMKGHSHVYWYRQLPEEGLKFMVYLQKENIIDESGMPKERFSAEFPKEGPSILRIQQVVRGDSAAYFCASSLQGNEQYFGPGTRLTVT.

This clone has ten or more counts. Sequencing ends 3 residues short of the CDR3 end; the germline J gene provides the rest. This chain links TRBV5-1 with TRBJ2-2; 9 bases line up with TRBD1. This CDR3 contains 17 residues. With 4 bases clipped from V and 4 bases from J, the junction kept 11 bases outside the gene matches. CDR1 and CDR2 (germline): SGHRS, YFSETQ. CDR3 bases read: TGCGCCAGCAGCCCCCCGGGGACAGGGACGGGCACCGGGGAG. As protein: CASSPPGTGTGTGE. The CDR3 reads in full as CASSPPGTGTGTGELFF.

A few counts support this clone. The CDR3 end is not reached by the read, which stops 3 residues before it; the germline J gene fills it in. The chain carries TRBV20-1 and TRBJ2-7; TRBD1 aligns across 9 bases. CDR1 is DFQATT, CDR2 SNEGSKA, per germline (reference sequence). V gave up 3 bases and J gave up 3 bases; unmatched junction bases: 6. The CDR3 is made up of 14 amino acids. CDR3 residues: CSASAGTGFYEQYF. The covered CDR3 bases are TGCAGTGCTAGTGCCGGGACAGGGTTCTACGAG.

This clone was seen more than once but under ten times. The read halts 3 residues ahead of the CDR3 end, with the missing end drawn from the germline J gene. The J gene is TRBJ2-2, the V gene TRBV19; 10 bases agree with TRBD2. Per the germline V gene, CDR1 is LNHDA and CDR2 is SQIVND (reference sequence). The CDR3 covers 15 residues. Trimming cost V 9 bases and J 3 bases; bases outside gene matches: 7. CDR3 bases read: TGTGCCAGCCTAAGCGGGAGGGCCGACACCGGGGAG. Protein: CASLSGRADTGE. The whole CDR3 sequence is CASLSGRADTGELFF. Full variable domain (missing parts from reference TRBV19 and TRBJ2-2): DGGITQSPKYLFRKEGQNVTLSCEQNLNHDAMYWYRQDPGQGLRLIYYSQIVNDFQKGDIAEGYSVSREKKESFPLTVTSAQKNPTAFYLCASLSGRADTGELFFGEGSRLTVL.

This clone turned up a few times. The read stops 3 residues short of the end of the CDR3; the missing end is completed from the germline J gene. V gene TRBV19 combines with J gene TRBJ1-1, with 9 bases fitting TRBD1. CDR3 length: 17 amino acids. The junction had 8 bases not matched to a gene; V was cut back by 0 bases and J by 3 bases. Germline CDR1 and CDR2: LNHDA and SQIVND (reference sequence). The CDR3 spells CASSIEGSGTGHTEAFF. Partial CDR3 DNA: TGTGCCAGTAGTATAGAAGGGTCGGGGACAGGGCACACTGAA.

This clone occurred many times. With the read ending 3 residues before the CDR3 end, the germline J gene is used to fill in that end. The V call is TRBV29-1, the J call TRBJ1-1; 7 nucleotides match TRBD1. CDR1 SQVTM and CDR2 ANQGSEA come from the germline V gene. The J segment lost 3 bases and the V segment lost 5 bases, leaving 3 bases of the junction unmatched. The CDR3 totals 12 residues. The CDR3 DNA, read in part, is TGCAGCGTTAGACAGGGTTACACTGAA. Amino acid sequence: CSVRQGYTE. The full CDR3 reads CSVRQGYTEAFF.

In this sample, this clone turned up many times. This CDR3 is CASSPSLRSNQPQHF. CDR3 bases read: TGTGCCAGCAGCCCTTCACTCCGGTCCAATCAGCCC. This sequence joins TRBV7-2 and TRBJ1-5; the D is unclear. The read ends 3 residues early relative to the CDR3; the germline J gene fills the gap. This CDR3 spans 15 amino acids. CDR1 and CDR2 (germline): SGHTA, FQGNSA. The V gene lost 5 bases and the J gene lost 3 bases, with 14 bases spanning the gap. Combining the CDR3 with reference TRBV7-2 and TRBJ1-5 gives the whole variable domain GAGVSQSPSNKVTEKGKDVELRCDPISGHTALYWYRQSLGQGLEFLIYFQGNSAPDKSGLPSDRFSAERTGGSVSTLTIQRTQQEDSAVYLCASSPSLRSNQPQHFGDGTRLSIL.